These T cell receptor beta chains were read from a single sample in a study of OX40 agonist ivuxolimab in advanced cancers. Repertoires were generated with immunoSEQ multiplex PCR, while TCRdb's copy carries only in-frame clones and drops some. The sample has tens of thousands of clones, 65% to 90% seen once. The sample here was CD4+ or CD8+ T cells sorted from blood, taken in a trial of the OX40 agonist ivuxolimab. Receptors originate from an adult with an advanced solid tumor such as melanoma, head and neck, liver or kidney cancer. Both conserved end residues are part of each CDR3. A D gene is named only where the DNA matches it firmly. The size of a clone is reported for some rows only, either as once, few or many, or as a class for expanded clones.

d_call,v_call,j_call,clone_size,cdr3_aa,cdr3_nt
-,TRBV7-8,TRBJ2-7,-,CASSPQYF,TGTGCCAGCAGCCCGCAGTACTTC
-,TRBV11-3,TRBJ2-7,-,CASSPRPEPQGLSSYEQYF,TGTGCCAGCAGCCCCAGACCGGAACCGCAAGGCTTAAGCTCCTACGAGCAGTACTTC
TRBD2,TRBV13,TRBJ2-7,few,CASSPGTSGGNSYEQYF,TGTGCCAGCAGCCCTGGGACTAGCGGGGGAAATTCCTACGAGCAGTACTTC
TRBD2,TRBV7-7,TRBJ2-1,once,CASSLGASGHNEQFF,TGTGCTAGCAGCCTGGGCGCTAGCGGGCACAATGAGCAGTTCTTC
-,TRBV9,TRBJ2-1,-,CASSVWGVDEQFF,TGTGCCAGCAGCGTATGGGGTGTCGATGAGCAGTTCTTC
TRBD2,TRBV6-6,TRBJ2-3,once,CASRETSSTDTQYF,TGTGCCAGCAGGGAGACTAGCTCCACAGATACGCAGTATTTT
-,TRBV6-5,TRBJ2-7,-,CASSYSRQDTYEQYF,TGTGCCAGCAGTTACTCGAGACAGGATACCTACGAGCAGTACTTC
TRBD1,TRBV7-8,TRBJ2-7,-,CASSREGALIEQYF,TGTGCCAGCAGTCGTGAGGGGGCGCTTATCGAGCAGTACTTC
TRBD2,TRBV7-6,TRBJ2-3,-,CASSLAWGGSTDTQYF,TGTGCCAGCAGCTTAGCTTGGGGGGGGAGCACAGATACGCAGTATTTT
TRBD1,TRBV29-1,TRBJ2-7,-,CSVFGTGATYEQYF,TGCAGCGTCTTCGGGACAGGCGCGACCTACGAGCAGTACTTC
-,TRBV19,TRBJ1-1,-,CASSERGPMNTEAFF,TGTGCCAGTAGTGAGAGGGGACCGATGAACACTGAAGCTTTCTTT
-,TRBV7-2,TRBJ2-7,-,CASSWFGPTYEQYF,TGTGCCAGCAGCTGGTTTGGGCCAACCTACGAGCAGTACTTC
-,TRBV6-5,TRBJ1-2,-,CASRVSSNYGYTF,TGTGCCAGCAGAGTCTCCAGTAACTATGGCTACACCTTC
-,TRBV27,TRBJ2-1,-,CASSLLGGRYNEQFF,TGTGCCAGCAGTTTATTGGGTGGGAGGTACAATGAGCAGTTCTTC
-,TRBV7-9,TRBJ2-7,-,CASSSTSLDPYEQYF,TGTGCCAGCAGCTCGACTAGTCTGGATCCCTACGAGCAGTACTTC
TRBD2,TRBV18,TRBJ2-1,-,CASSPPSGAYNEQFF,TGTGCCAGCTCACCACCTAGCGGGGCCTACAATGAGCAGTTCTTC
-,TRBV5-1,TRBJ2-7,medium-sized,CASSLDAYEQYF,TGCGCCAGCAGCTTGGATGCCTACGAGCAGTACTTC
-,TRBV19,TRBJ2-7,-,CASSYGTAAQYF,TGTGCCAGTAGTTACGGGACTGCCGCGCAGTACTTC
-,TRBV2,TRBJ2-1,-,CASTRDFSYNEQFF,TGTGCCAGCACAAGGGACTTCTCCTACAATGAGCAGTTCTTC
TRBD2,TRBV4-1,TRBJ2-5,-,CASSHFGTSGSGETQYF,TGCGCCAGCAGCCATTTCGGGACTAGCGGGAGCGGAGAGACCCAGTACTTC
-,TRBV6-5,TRBJ1-1,-,CASSGGQNTEAFF,TGTGCCAGCAGCGGGGGACAGAACACTGAAGCTTTCTTT
TRBD1,TRBV7-9,TRBJ2-7,once,CASSGRDRREQYF,TGTGCCAGCAGCGGAAGGGACAGGCGGGAGCAGTACTTC
TRBD1,TRBV28,TRBJ2-3,-,CASSSRDRGFLTDTQYF,TGTGCCAGCAGTTCACGGGACAGGGGATTTCTGACAGATACGCAGTATTTT
-,TRBV10-3,TRBJ1-6,-,CAISESERSSYNSPLHF,TGTGCCATCAGTGAGTCCGAACGGAGCTCCTATAATTCACCCCTCCACTTT
TRBD2,TRBV28,TRBJ2-7,-,CASSFASGNMNEQYF,TGTGCCAGCAGTTTTGCTAGCGGGAACATGAACGAGCAGTACTTC
-,TRBV27,TRBJ2-7,-,CASSSVYEQYF,TGTGCCAGCAGTTCCGTGTACGAGCAGTACTTC
-,TRBV7-6,TRBJ2-2,few,CASSSPLVETGELFF,TGTGCCAGCAGCTCACCGCTGGTGGAGACCGGGGAGCTGTTTTTT
-,TRBV2,TRBJ2-7,-,CASSEAAAGTYEQYF,TGTGCCAGCAGTGAGGCGGCCGCGGGGACCTACGAGCAGTACTTC
-,TRBV7-9,TRBJ2-5,-,CASSYLNIGETQYF,TGTGCCAGCAGCTACTTAAACATTGGGGAGACCCAGTACTTC
-,TRBV7-9,TRBJ2-7,once,CASSLGFGGEQYF,TGTGCCAGCAGCTTAGGATTCGGGGGCGAGCAGTACTTC
TRBD2,TRBV5-1,TRBJ2-5,-,CASSLYGGAPQETQYF,TGCGCCAGCAGCTTGTACGGGGGGGCCCCGCAAGAGACCCAGTACTTC
TRBD2,TRBV9,TRBJ2-3,-,CASSSRSGDLSDTQYF,TGTGCCAGCAGCTCCCGAAGCGGGGACCTGAGTGATACGCAGTATTTT
-,TRBV30,TRBJ1-2,few,CAWSVGSWGGGDGYTF,TGTGCCTGGAGTGTAGGCTCGTGGGGGGGAGGGGATGGCTACACCTTC
-,TRBV28,TRBJ2-6,-,CASSFPSGANVLTF,TGTGCCAGCAGTTTTCCCTCTGGGGCCAACGTCCTGACTTTC
-,TRBV4-1,TRBJ2-5,-,CASSQVMEDRQETQYF,TGCGCCAGCAGCCAAGTGATGGAGGACCGACAAGAGACCCAGTACTTC
-,TRBV6-5,TRBJ2-4,-,CASSSAREAKNIQYF,TGTGCCAGCAGCTCAGCCCGTGAAGCCAAAAACATTCAGTACTTC
-,TRBV14,TRBJ1-1,once,CASSQGLGVEAFF,TGTGCCAGCAGCCAGGGCCTGGGAGTTGAAGCTTTCTTT
-,TRBV6-5,TRBJ1-2,-,CASSNFFPSPYGYTF,TGTGCCAGCAGTAACTTCTTCCCGTCCCCCTATGGCTACACCTTC
TRBD2,TRBV11-2,TRBJ2-7,-,CASSTGQLAGFYEQYF,TGTGCCAGCAGCACCGGGCAACTAGCGGGATTTTACGAGCAGTACTTC
-,TRBV7-2,TRBJ2-1,-,CASSYMTGYNEQFF,TGTGCCAGCAGCTACATGACAGGCTACAATGAGCAGTTCTTC
-,TRBV27,TRBJ2-1,-,CASSSGRNGVYNEQFF,TGTGCCAGCAGTTCGGGCCGAAATGGGGTCTACAATGAGCAGTTCTTC
TRBD1,TRBV7-6,TRBJ2-7,-,CASSLLGQGTPYEQYF,TGTGCCAGCAGCTTATTGGGACAGGGGACCCCCTACGAGCAGTACTTC
-,TRBV19,TRBJ2-7,-,CASSIVAGSYEQYF,TGTGCCAGTAGTATAGTGGCGGGATCTTACGAGCAGTACTTC
-,TRBV5-6,TRBJ2-5,once,CASSLGQTYQETQYF,TGTGCCAGCAGCTTGGGACAAACGTACCAAGAGACCCAGTACTTC
-,TRBV6-6,TRBJ2-2,medium-sized,CASFGTGELFF,TGTGCCAGCTTTGGAACCGGGGAGCTGTTTTTT
-,TRBV7-3,TRBJ1-5,-,CASSLARREPQHF,TGTGCCAGCAGCTTAGCGAGAAGGGAGCCCCAGCATTTT
-,TRBV28,TRBJ2-7,-,CASSSSYEQYF,TGTGCCAGCAGTAGTAGCTACGAGCAGTACTTC
-,TRBV30,TRBJ1-1,-,CAWSTLRLGDTEAFF,TGTGCCTGGAGTACCCTTCGTCTAGGGGACACTGAAGCTTTCTTT
TRBD2,TRBV28,TRBJ2-1,-,CATDAGTSGGNEQFF,TGTGCCACCGACGCCGGGACTAGCGGGGGTAATGAGCAGTTCTTC
-,TRBV7-9,TRBJ1-2,-,CASSLDRGKLYYGYTF,TGTGCCAGCAGCTTGGACAGAGGCAAGTTGTACTATGGCTACACCTTC
TRBD1,TRBV28,TRBJ1-1,-,CASSLTGMNTEAFF,TGTGCCAGCAGTCTGACAGGGATGAACACTGAAGCTTTCTTT
TRBD2,TRBV7-9,TRBJ2-7,few,CASSRGLAEEQYF,TGTGCCAGCAGCCGGGGACTAGCCGAAGAGCAGTACTTC
TRBD2,TRBV27,TRBJ2-7,-,CASSFWGGENYYEQYF,TGTGCCAGCAGTTTTTGGGGGGGAGAAAACTACTACGAGCAGTACTTC
-,TRBV15,TRBJ1-4,-,CATSRRRITGPNEKLFF,TGTGCCACCAGCAGAAGAAGAATCACAGGGCCTAATGAAAAACTGTTTTTT
-,TRBV9,TRBJ2-2,-,CASSTRDLNTGELFF,TGTGCCAGCAGCACCAGGGACTTAAACACCGGGGAGCTGTTTTTT
-,TRBV5-1,TRBJ2-2,-,CASSLITGGPGELFF,TGCGCCAGCAGCTTGATTACGGGGGGCCCCGGGGAGCTGTTTTTT
-,TRBV13,TRBJ2-1,-,CATIMGSGVVF,TGTGCCACCATAATGGGTTCAGGGGTAGTCTTC